Sequencing of this T cell receptor (beta chain) was carried out in a study of control samples from healthy donors and cancer patients. Germline-derived CDR1 and CDR2 are SGDLS and YYNGEE. The CDR3 is made up of 16 amino acids. Unmatched junction bases numbered 12, after V lost 4 bases and J lost 5 bases. The table came from immunoSEQ multiplex PCR; TCRdb's copy has only in-frame clones and leaves some out. The sample shows about 60,000 clones, approximately 95% of them seen only once. The rearrangement uses TRBV9 and TRBJ2-3; 8 bases align to TRBD2. The sample taken for sequencing was blood. The clonotype comes from a woman aged 18 to 35 in good health. CDR3 in amino acids: CASSPLLSGGRDTQYF. In nucleotides, the CDR3 is TGTGCCAGCAGCCCACTTTTGAGCGGGGGTAGAGATACGCAGTATTTT.